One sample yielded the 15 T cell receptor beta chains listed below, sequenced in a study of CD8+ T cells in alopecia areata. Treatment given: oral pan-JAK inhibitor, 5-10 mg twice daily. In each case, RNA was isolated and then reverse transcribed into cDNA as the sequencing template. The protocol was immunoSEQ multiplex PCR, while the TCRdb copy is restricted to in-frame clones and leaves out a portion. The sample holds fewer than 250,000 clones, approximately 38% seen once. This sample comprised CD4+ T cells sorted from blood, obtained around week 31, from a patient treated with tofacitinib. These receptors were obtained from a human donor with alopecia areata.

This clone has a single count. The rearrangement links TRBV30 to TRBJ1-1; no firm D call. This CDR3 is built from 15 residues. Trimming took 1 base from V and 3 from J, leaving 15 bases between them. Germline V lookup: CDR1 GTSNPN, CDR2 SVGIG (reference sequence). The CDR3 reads CAWSEKTGRHTEAFF. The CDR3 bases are TGTGCCTGGAGTGAGAAGACCGGGAGGCACACTGAAGCTTTCTTT.

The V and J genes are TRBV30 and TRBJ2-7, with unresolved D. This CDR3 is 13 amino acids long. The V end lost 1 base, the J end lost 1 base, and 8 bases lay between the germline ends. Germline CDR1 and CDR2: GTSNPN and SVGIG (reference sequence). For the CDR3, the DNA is TGTGCCTGGAGTGCAAGGGTATCCTACGAGCAGTACTTC. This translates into CAWSARVSYEQYF.

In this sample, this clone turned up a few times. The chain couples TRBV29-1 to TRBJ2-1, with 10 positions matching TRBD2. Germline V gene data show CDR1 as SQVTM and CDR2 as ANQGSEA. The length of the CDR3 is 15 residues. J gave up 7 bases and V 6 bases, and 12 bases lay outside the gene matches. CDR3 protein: CSVAYERGGPNEQFF. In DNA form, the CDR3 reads TGCAGCGTGGCCTACGAGCGGGGGGGGCCTAATGAGCAGTTCTTC.

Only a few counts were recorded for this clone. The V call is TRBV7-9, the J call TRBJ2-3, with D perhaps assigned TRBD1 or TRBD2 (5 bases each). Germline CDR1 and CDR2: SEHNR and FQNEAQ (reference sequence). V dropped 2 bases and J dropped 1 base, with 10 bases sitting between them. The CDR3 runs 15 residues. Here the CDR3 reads CASSLYRGRTDTQYF. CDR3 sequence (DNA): TGTGCCAGCAGCTTATATCGGGGCCGCACAGATACGCAGTATTTT.

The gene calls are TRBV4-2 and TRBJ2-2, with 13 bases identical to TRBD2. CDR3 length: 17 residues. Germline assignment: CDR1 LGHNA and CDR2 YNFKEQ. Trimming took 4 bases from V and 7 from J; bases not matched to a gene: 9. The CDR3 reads CASSLSSLAGGNGELFF. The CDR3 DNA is TGTGCCAGCAGCCTCTCGTCACTAGCGGGAGGGAACGGGGAGCTGTTTTTT.

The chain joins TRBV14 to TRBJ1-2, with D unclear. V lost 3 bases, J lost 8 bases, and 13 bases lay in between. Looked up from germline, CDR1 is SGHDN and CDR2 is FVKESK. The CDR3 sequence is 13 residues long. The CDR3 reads CASSQTRTGGYTF. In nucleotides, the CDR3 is TGTGCCAGCAGCCAGACCCGGACGGGGGGCTACACCTTC.

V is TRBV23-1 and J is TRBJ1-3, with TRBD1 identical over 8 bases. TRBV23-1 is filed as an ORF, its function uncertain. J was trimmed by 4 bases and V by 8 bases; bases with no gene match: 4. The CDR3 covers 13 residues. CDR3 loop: CASATGVGNTIYF. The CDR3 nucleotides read TGCGCCAGCGCGACAGGGGTCGGAAACACCATATATTTT.

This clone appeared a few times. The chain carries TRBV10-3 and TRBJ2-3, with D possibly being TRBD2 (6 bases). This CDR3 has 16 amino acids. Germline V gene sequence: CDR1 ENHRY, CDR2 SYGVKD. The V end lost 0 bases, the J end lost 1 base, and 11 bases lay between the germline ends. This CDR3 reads CAISESTAGRTDTQYF. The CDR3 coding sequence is TGTGCCATCAGTGAGTCAACTGCGGGGCGCACAGATACGCAGTATTTT.

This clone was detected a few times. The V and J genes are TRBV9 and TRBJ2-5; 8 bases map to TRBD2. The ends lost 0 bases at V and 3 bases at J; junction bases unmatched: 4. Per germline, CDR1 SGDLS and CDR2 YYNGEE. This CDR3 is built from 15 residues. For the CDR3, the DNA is TGTGCCAGCAGCGTAGAAGGTAGCGGGAAAGAGACCCAGTACTTC. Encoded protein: CASSVEGSGKETQYF.

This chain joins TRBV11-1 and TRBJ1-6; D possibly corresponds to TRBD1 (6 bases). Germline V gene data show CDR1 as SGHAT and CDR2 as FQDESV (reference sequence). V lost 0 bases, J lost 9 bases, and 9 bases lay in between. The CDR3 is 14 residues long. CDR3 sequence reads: CASSLAGQRSPLHF. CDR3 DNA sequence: TGTGCCAGCAGCTTAGCGGGACAACGTTCACCCCTCCACTTT.

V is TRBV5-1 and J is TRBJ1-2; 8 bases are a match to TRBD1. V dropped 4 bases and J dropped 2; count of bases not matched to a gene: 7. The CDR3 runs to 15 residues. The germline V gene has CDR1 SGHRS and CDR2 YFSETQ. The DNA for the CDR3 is TGCGCCAGCAGCCCCCGGACAGGGAGAAACTATGGCTACACCTTC. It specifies CASSPRTGRNYGYTF.

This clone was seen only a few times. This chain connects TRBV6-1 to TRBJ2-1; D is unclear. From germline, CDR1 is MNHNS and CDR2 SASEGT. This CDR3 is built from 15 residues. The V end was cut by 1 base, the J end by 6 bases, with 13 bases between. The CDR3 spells CASSEGGGKTNEQFF. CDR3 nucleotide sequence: TGTGCCAGCAGTGAAGGTGGCGGAAAAACCAATGAGCAGTTCTTC.

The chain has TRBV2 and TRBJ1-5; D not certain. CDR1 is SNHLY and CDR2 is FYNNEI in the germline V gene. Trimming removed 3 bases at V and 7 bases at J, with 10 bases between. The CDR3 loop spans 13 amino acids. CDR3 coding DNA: TGTGCCAGCAGTGAGGGCAGAGAGCAGCCCCAGCATTTT. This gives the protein CASSEGREQPQHF.

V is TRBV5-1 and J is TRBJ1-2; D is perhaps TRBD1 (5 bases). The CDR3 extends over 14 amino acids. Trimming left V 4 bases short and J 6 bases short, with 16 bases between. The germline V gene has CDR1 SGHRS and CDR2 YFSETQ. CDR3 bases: TGCGCCAGCAGCCCTATCCAGGGCACCGATGGCTACACCTTC. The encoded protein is CASSPIQGTDGYTF.

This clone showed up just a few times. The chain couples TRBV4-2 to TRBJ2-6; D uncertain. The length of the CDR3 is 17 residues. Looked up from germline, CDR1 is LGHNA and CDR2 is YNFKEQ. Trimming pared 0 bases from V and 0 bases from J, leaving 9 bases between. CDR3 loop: CASSQEGRSSGANVLTF. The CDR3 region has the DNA TGTGCCAGCAGCCAAGAAGGCCGATCCTCTGGGGCCAACGTCCTGACTTTC.